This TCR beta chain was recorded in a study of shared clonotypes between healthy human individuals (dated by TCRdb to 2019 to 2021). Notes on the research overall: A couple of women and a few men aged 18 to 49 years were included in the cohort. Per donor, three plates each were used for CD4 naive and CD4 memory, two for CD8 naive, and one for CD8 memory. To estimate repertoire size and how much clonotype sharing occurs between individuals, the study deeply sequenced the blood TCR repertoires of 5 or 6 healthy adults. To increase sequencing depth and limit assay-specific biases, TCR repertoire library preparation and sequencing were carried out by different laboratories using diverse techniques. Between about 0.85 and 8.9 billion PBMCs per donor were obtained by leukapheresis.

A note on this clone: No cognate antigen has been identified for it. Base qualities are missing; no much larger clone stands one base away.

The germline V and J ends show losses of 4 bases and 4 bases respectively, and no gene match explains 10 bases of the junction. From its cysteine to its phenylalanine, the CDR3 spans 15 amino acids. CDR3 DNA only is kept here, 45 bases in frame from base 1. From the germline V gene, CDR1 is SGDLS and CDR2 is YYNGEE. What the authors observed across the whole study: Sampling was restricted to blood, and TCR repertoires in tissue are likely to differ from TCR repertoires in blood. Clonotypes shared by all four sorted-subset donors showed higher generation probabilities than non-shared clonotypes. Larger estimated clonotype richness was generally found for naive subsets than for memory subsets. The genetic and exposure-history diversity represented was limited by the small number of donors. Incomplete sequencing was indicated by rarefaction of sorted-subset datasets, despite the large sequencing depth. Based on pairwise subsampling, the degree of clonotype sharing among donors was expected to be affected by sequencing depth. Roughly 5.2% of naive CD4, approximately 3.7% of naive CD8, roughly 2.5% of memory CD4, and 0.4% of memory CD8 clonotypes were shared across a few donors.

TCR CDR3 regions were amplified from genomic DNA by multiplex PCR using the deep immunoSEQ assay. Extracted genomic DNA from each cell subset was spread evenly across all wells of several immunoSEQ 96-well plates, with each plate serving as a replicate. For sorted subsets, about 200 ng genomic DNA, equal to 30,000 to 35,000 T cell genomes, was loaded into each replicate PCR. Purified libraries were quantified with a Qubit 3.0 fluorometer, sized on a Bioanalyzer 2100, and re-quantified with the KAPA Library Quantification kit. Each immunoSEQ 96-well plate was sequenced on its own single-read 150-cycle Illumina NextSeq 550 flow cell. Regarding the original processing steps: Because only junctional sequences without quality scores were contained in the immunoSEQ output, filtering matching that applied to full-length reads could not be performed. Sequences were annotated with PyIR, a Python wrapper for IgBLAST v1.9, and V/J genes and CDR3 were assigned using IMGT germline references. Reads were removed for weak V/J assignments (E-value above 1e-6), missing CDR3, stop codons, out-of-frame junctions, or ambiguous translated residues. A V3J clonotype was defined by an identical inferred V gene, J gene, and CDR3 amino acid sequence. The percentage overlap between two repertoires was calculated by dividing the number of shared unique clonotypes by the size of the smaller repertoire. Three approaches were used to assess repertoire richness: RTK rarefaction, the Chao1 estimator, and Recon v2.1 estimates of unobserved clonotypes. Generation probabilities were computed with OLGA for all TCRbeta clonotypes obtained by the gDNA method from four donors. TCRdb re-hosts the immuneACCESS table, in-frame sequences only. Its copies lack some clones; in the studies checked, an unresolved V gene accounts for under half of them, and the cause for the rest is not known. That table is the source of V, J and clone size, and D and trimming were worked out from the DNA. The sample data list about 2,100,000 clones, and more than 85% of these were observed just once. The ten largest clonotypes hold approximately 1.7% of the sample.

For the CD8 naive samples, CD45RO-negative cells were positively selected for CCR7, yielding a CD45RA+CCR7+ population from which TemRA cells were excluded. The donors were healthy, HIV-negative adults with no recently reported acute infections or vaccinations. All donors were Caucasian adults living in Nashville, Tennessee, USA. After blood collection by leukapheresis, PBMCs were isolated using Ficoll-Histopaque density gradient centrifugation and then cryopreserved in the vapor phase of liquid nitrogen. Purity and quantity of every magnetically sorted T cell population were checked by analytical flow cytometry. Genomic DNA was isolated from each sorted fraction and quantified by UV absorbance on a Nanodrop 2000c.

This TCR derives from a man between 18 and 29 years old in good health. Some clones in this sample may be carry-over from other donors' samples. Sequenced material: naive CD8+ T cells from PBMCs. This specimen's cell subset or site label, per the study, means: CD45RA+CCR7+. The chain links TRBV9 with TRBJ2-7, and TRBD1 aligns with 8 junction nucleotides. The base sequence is TGTGCCAGCAGCATTGGGACAGGAACGGAATACGAGCAGTACTTC. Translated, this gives CASSIGTGTEYEQYF.